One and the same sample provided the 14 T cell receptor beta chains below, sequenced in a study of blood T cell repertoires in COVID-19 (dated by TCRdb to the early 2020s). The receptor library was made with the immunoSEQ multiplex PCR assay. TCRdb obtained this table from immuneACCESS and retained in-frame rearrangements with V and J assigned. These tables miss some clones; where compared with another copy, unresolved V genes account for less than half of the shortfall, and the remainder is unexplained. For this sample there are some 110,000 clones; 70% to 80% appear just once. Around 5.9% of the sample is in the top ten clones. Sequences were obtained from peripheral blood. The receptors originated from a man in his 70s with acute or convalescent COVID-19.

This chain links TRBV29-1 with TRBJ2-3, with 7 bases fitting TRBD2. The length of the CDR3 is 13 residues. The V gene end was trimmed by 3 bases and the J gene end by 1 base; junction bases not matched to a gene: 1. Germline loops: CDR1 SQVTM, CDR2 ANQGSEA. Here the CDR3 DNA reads TGCAGCGTTGAGCTAGCGGGCACAGATACGCAGTATTTT. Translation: CSVELAGTDTQYF.

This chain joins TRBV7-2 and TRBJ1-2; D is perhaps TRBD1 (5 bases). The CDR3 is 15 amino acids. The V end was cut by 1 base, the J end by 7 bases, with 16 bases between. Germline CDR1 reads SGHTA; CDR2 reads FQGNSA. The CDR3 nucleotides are TGTGCCAGCAGCTTAGTTGGATACGGGGGAGGTGGCTACACCTTC. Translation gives CASSLVGYGGGGYTF.

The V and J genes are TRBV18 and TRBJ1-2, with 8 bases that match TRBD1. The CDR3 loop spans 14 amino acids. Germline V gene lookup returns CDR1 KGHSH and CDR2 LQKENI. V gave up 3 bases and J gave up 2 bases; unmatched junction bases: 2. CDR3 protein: CASSPDRANYGYTF. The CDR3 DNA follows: TGTGCCAGCTCACCGGACAGGGCGAACTATGGCTACACCTTC.

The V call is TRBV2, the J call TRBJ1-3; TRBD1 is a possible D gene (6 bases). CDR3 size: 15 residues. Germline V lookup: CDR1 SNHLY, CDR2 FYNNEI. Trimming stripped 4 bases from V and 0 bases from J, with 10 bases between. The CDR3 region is CASSVARGSGNTIYF. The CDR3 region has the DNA TGTGCCAGCAGTGTGGCCAGGGGCTCTGGAAACACCATATATTTT.

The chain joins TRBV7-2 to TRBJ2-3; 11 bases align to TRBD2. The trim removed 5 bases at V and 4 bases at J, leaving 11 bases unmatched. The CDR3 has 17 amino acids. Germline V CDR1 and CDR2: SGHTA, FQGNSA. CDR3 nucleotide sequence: TGTGCCAGCAGCCCGTCGAGGCTAGCGGGAGGTGCAGATACGCAGTATTTT. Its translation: CASSPSRLAGGADTQYF.

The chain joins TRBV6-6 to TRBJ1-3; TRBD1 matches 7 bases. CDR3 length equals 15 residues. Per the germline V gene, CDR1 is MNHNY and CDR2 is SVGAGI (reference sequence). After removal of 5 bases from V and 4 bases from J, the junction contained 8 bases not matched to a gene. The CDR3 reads CASSAKTGSGNTIYF. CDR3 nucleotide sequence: TGTGCCAGCAGTGCAAAGACAGGGAGCGGAAACACCATATATTTT.

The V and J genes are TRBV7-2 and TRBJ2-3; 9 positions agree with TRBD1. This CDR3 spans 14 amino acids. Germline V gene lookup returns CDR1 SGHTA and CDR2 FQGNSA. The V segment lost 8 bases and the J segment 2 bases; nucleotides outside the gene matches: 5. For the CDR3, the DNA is TGTGCCAGCCGACAGGGGGGAACCACAGATACGCAGTATTTT. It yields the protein CASRQGGTTDTQYF.

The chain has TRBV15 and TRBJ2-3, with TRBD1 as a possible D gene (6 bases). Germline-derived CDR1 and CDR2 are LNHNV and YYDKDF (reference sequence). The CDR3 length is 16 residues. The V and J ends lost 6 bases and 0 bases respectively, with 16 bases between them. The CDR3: CATRGRTVYSTDTQYF. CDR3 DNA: TGTGCCACCAGGGGAAGGACAGTATATAGCACAGATACGCAGTATTTT.

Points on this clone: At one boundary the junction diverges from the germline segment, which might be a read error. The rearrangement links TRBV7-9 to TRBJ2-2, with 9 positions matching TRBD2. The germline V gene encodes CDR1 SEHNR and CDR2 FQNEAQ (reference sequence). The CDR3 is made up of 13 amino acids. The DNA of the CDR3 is TGTGCCAGCAGCTTCCCCACGGCTTTAGCGGGAGTTTTT. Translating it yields CASSFPTALAGVF.

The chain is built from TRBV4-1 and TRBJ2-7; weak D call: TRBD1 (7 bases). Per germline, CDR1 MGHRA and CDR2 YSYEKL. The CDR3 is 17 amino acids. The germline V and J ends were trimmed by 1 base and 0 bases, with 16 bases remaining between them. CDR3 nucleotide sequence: TGCGCCAGCAGCCAAGGCTTCAGGGGGGCGTACTCCTACGAGCAGTACTTC. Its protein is CASSQGFRGAYSYEQYF.

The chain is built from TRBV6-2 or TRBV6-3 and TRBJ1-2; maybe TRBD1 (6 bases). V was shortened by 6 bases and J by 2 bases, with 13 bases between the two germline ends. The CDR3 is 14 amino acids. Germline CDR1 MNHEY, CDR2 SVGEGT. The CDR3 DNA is TGTGCCAGCAGCAAACAGGGTTTGAACTATGGCTACACCTTC. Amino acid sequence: CASSKQGLNYGYTF.

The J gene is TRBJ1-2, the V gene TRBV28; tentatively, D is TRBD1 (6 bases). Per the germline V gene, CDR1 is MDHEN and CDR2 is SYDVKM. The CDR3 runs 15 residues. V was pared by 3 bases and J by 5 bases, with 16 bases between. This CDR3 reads CASSFRDTGIYGYTF. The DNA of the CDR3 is TGTGCCAGCAGTTTCCGGGACACCGGAATATATGGCTACACCTTC.

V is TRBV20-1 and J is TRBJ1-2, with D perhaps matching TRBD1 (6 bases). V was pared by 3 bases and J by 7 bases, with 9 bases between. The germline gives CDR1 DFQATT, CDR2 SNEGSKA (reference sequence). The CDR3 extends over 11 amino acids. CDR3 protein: CSARGAFGYTF. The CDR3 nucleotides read TGCAGTGCTAGGGGGGCGTTTGGCTACACCTTC.

CDR3 coding DNA: TGTGCCAGTAGTGTAACAGGGGATCAAGAGACCCAGTACTTC. The encoded protein is CASSVTGDQETQYF. The chain recombines TRBV19 with TRBJ2-5; TRBD1 matches at 7 bases. Germline V gene sequence: CDR1 LNHDA, CDR2 SQIVND (reference sequence). The V and J ends lost 5 bases and 2 bases, in that order; junction bases with no gene match: 5. The CDR3 loop spans 14 amino acids. Filled out from reference TRBV19 and TRBJ2-5, the complete variable domain reads DGGITQSPKYLFRKEGQNVTLSCEQNLNHDAMYWYRQDPGQGLRLIYYSQIVNDFQKGDIAEGYSVSREKKESFPLTVTSAQKNPTAFYLCASSVTGDQETQYFGPGTRLLVL.